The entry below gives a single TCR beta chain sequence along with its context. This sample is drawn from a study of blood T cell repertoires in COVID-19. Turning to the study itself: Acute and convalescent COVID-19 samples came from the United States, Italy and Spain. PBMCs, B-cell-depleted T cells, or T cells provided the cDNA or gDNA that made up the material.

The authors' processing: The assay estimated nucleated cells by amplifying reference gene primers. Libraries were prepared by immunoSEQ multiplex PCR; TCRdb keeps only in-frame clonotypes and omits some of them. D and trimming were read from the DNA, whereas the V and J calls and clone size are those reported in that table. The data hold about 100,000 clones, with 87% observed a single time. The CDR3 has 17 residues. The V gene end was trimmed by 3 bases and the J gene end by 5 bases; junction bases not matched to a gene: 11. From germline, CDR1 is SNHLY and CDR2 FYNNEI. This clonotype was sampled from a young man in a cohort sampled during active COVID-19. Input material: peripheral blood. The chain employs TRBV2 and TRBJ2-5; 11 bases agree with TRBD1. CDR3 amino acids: CASSERTGGSISETQYF. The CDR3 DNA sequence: TGTGCCAGCAGTGAGAGGACAGGGGGCTCGATCAGCGAGACCCAGTACTTC.